The 19 T cell receptor beta chains presented below share a single source sample, sequenced in a study of blood T cell repertoires in COVID-19. TCRdb's table, derived via immunoSEQ multiplex PCR, lists solely in-frame clones and lacks some. The table has about 170,000 clones, 88% seen once. Sequences were obtained from peripheral blood. The receptor source for this set is a man aged 45-60 years who had recovered from COVID-19.

V and J are TRBV4-3 and TRBJ2-7; TRBD2 aligns across 9 bases. V was clipped by 0 bases and J by 4 bases; unmatched bases: 13. This CDR3 is 18 amino acids long. Germline V gene data show CDR1 as LGHNA and CDR2 as YSLEER. CDR3 sequence reads: CASSQDTLGVAGVYEQYF. DNA for the CDR3: TGCGCCAGCAGCCAAGATACCCTCGGGGTAGCGGGGGTTTACGAGCAGTACTTC.

The V and J genes are TRBV12-3 or TRBV12-4 and TRBJ1-5; D gene unclear. CDR3 length: 12 amino acids. The V gene lost 3 bases and the J gene lost 5 bases, with 5 bases spanning the gap. DNA for the CDR3: TGTGCCAGCAGTTTCGCGCATCAGCCCCAGCATTTT. It codes for CASSFAHQPQHF.

The CDR3 region is CASGSVGANVLTF. Written as DNA, the CDR3 is TGTGCCAGCGGGAGCGTTGGGGCCAACGTCCTGACTTTC. The V and J genes are TRBV27 and TRBJ2-6; D possibly corresponds to TRBD2 (5 bases). V was shortened by 8 bases and J by 3 bases, with 8 bases between the two germline ends. Germline V gives CDR1 MNHEY, CDR2 SMNVEV (reference sequence). The CDR3 sequence is 13 residues long. The full variable domain, completed using reference TRBV27 and TRBJ2-6, is EAQVTQNPRYLITVTGKKLTVTCSQNMNHEYMSWYRQDPGLGLRQIYYSMNVEVTDKGDVPEGYKVSRKEKRNFPLILESPSPNQTSLYFCASGSVGANVLTFGAGSRLTVL.

This clone is medium-sized (0.01 to 0.1%) in the sample. J is TRBJ1-1 and V is TRBV10-1; 9 positions match TRBD1. J was trimmed by 5 bases and V by 6 bases; bases with no gene match: 7. Looked up from germline, CDR1 is WNHNN and CDR2 is SYGVQD (reference sequence). This CDR3 has 14 residues. DNA of the CDR3: TGCGCCAGCAGGAAGGACAGGGGAGGAACTGAAGCTTTCTTT. Amino acids: CASRKDRGGTEAFF.

The rearrangement links TRBV5-4 to TRBJ2-4; maybe TRBD1 (6 bases). CDR3 length equals 17 residues. V lost 4 bases to trimming and J lost 2 bases, with 19 bases between them. Germline lookup yields CDR1 SGHNT and CDR2 YYREEE (reference sequence). The CDR3 region has the DNA TGTGCCAGCAGCAAAACGTTAACGACAGGCTCCAAAAACATTCAGTACTTC. Protein: CASSKTLTTGSKNIQYF.

This chain links TRBV3-1 (or the pseudogene TRBV3-2) with TRBJ2-1, with TRBD2 matching over 12 bases. The CDR3 contains 16 residues. Germline V gene data show CDR1 as LGHDT and CDR2 as YNNKEL (reference sequence). J lost 8 bases, V lost 1 base, and 6 bases had no gene match. The CDR3 bases are TGTGCCAGCAGCCAAGGATGGCTAGCGGGAGGGCATGAGCAGTTCTTC. Translated: CASSQGWLAGGHEQFF.

This clone showed up just a few times. V and J are TRBV7-9 and TRBJ2-7, with a possible D match to TRBD1 (6 bases). The germline V gene encodes CDR1 SEHNR and CDR2 FQNEAQ (reference sequence). The CDR3 totals 13 residues. The germline V and J ends were trimmed by 2 bases and 5 bases, with 10 bases remaining between them. CDR3 loop: CASSLNRVDEQYF. CDR3 DNA: TGTGCCAGCAGCTTAAACAGGGTGGACGAGCAGTACTTC.

The CDR3 reads CASSSRTGTSGGYSTDTQYF. The CDR3 DNA follows: TGTGCCAGCAGCTCGCGGACAGGGACTAGCGGGGGCTATAGCACAGATACGCAGTATTTT. V and J are TRBV9 and TRBJ2-3, with 14 bases that match TRBD2. CDR3 length equals 20 residues. The V segment lost 4 bases and the J segment 0 bases; nucleotides outside the gene matches: 13. The V gene's germline CDR1 is SGDLS and CDR2 YYNGEE.

With respect to this clone: Distinct nucleotide sequences in the sample also encode this CDR3. The V gene is TRBV3-1 (or the pseudogene TRBV3-2), the J gene TRBJ1-4; 7 bases are a match to TRBD1. The CDR3 length is 14 residues. The V segment lost 2 bases and the J segment 8 bases; nucleotides outside the gene matches: 5. The germline V gene encodes CDR1 LGHDT and CDR2 YNNKEL (reference sequence). The CDR3 DNA is TGTGCCAGCAGCCAACGGACAGGAGGGGAAAAACTGTTTTTT. It specifies CASSQRTGGEKLFF.

The chain uses TRBV19 and TRBJ1-2; 7 bases agree with TRBD1. CDR1 and CDR2 from the germline V gene are LNHDA and SQIVND (reference sequence). The CDR3 contains 15 residues. J gave up 4 bases and V 8 bases, and 13 bases lay outside the gene matches. CDR3 loop: CASSDRALVGYGYTF. The CDR3 DNA follows: TGTGCCAGTTCTGACAGGGCACTTGTGGGCTATGGCTACACCTTC.

A few counts support this clone. The CDR3 bases are TGCGCCAGCAGCCTCTGGCTAGGGGGCAATGAGCAGTTCTTC. Amino acid sequence: CASSLWLGGNEQFF. This chain connects TRBV4-1 to TRBJ2-1; D may be TRBD1 (6 bases). Per the germline V gene, CDR1 is MGHRA and CDR2 is YSYEKL. This CDR3 is 14 amino acids long. V lost 4 bases and J lost 6, with 13 bases in between.

The J gene is TRBJ2-7, the V gene TRBV5-1, with D perhaps TRBD1 (5 bases). The CDR3 is made up of 16 amino acids. V was clipped by 6 bases and J by 1 base, with 20 bases between them. CDR1 and CDR2 from the germline V gene are SGHRS and YFSETQ. CDR3 nucleotides: TGCGCCAGCACCTACTCTGACAGCCCCTATTCCTACGAGCAGTACTTC. Residues: CASTYSDSPYSYEQYF.

The V and J genes are TRBV5-1 and TRBJ2-2; 7 bases are a match to TRBD1. With V trimmed by 2 bases and J by 3 bases, 4 bases remained unmatched. Germline CDR1 and CDR2: SGHRS and YFSETQ. The CDR3 totals 15 residues. The CDR3 region is CASSLPGTDTGELFF. The CDR3 bases are TGCGCCAGCAGCTTACCCGGGACAGACACCGGGGAGCTGTTTTTT.

J is TRBJ1-1 and V is TRBV5-1; TRBD1 matches 7 bases. The CDR3 sequence is 19 residues long. In germline, CDR1 is SGHRS, CDR2 YFSETQ. Germline trimming cut 5 bases from V and 2 bases from J; bases unmatched to any gene: 21. The CDR3 loop reads CASSRGDNPPGTANTEAFF. CDR3 nucleotides: TGCGCCAGCAGTAGAGGTGACAATCCCCCCGGGACAGCTAACACTGAAGCTTTCTTT. Using reference TRBV5-1 and TRBJ1-1 for the parts outside the CDR3, the full variable domain is KAGVTQTPRYLIKTRGQQVTLSCSPISGHRSVSWYQQTPGQGLQFLFEYFSETQRNKGNFPGRFSGRQFSNSRSEMNVSTLELGDSALYLCASSRGDNPPGTANTEAFFGQGTRLTVV.

The chain carries TRBV7-2 and TRBJ2-3, with 9 bases identical to TRBD2. From germline, CDR1 is SGHTA and CDR2 FQGNSA. J gave up 4 bases and V 8 bases, and 7 bases lay outside the gene matches. CDR3 size: 14 residues. The CDR3 DNA reads as TGTGCCAGCCGGATCGGGACTAGCTCAGATACGCAGTATTTT. Its protein is CASRIGTSSDTQYF.

This chain joins TRBV19 and TRBJ1-2; D perhaps matches TRBD1 (6 bases). This CDR3 comprises 16 residues. Trimming shortened V by 2 bases and J by 8 bases, and 21 bases separated the two germline ends. From germline, CDR1 is LNHDA and CDR2 SQIVND (reference sequence). The CDR3 loop reads CASSITLGPQGRGYTF. CDR3 nucleotide sequence: TGTGCCAGTAGTATAACCCTCGGACCCCAGGGGAGAGGCTACACCTTC.

J is TRBJ2-7 and V is TRBV5-1; a possible D gene is TRBD1 (5 bases). CDR3 size: 13 residues. Germline V gene sequence: CDR1 SGHRS, CDR2 YFSETQ. The V gene lost 4 bases and the J gene lost 1 base, with 9 bases spanning the gap. The CDR3 region is CASSLRQSYEQYF. In nucleotides, the CDR3 is TGCGCCAGCAGCCTTCGACAGTCCTACGAGCAGTACTTC.

With respect to this clone: The junction departs from the called germline gene at one end, perhaps through a read error. The chain joins TRBV7-9 to TRBJ2-4, with 12 bases fitting TRBD2. This CDR3 has 10 amino acids. The germline V gene has CDR1 SEHNR and CDR2 FQNEAQ (reference sequence). The CDR3 coding sequence is TGTGCCAGCAGCCCTAGCGGGAGGGACTTC. It codes for CASSPSGRDF.

V is TRBV4-3 and J is TRBJ1-4, with D perhaps TRBD1 (6 bases). Deletions cut 0 bases from V and 4 bases from J, with 12 bases between. The CDR3 is 16 residues long. CDR1 is LGHNA, CDR2 YSLEER, per germline. The CDR3 DNA reads TGCGCCAGCAGCCAAGATTCCCCAGGGGTTAATGAAAAACTGTTTTTT. It codes for CASSQDSPGVNEKLFF.